This is a list of T cell receptor beta chains from one sample in a study of blood T cell repertoires in COVID-19. TCRdb keeps only in-frame clones here, not all; method: immunoSEQ multiplex PCR. The sample consists of some 200,000 clones, about four fifths of them appearing once. Sequenced sample: peripheral blood. The source of these receptors is a young woman who had recovered from COVID-19. Each CDR3 is given with its conserved first and last residue. The D gene is left open where the match is weak. Clone sizes are given selectively: once, few, many, or a class where the clone is expanded.

NA,TRBV5-5,NA,TRBJ2-5,TGTGCCAGCAGCTCATCGACAGGAGCGGAGACCCAGTACTTC,CASSSSTGAETQYF
NA,TRBV4-2,TRBD2,TRBJ2-7,TGTGCCAGCAGCCAAGATCCTAGCGGGAGGGCCTACGAGCAGTACTTC,CASSQDPSGRAYEQYF
NA,TRBV19,NA,TRBJ2-5,TGTGCCAGTAGCAGTATAGAGGCAACGGTCCAAGAGACCCAGTACTTC,CASSSIEATVQETQYF
NA,TRBV27,NA,TRBJ2-1,TGTGCCAGCAACCCAGGGTATTCCTACAATGAGCAGTTCTTC,CASNPGYSYNEQFF
NA,TRBV27,NA,TRBJ1-5,TGTGCCAGCAGTTTTAAGCCTATTTCACTAGGGTCGGGTAATCAGCCCCAGCATTTT,CASSFKPISLGSGNQPQHF
NA,TRBV3-1/TRBV3-2,TRBD2,TRBJ2-2,TGTGCCAGCAGCCAAGACGGGGGGGCTGGGGAGCTGTTTTTT,CASSQDGGAGELFF
once,TRBV27,TRBD2,TRBJ2-1,TGTGCCAGCAGTTTTATTTTCGGTGGTAGCGGGAGGTCGGCAACGGGTGAGCAGTTCTTC,CASSFIFGGSGRSATGEQFF
NA,TRBV30,TRBD1,TRBJ1-5,TGTGCCTGGAGGAGACAGGGAGGTAATCAGCCCCAGCATTTT,CAWRRQGGNQPQHF
NA,TRBV15,TRBD1,TRBJ1-2,TGTGCCACCAGCAGAGGGATCGACAGGGGCTATGGCTACACCTTC,CATSRGIDRGYGYTF
NA,TRBV15,TRBD2,TRBJ2-5,TGTGCCACCAGCAGGGGAACTAGCGGGGGAGAAGAGACCCAGTACTTC,CATSRGTSGGEETQYF
NA,TRBV5-1,TRBD1,TRBJ2-5,TGCGCCAGCAGCCCCCGGGACAGGGGAATCGGAGAGACCCAGTACTTC,CASSPRDRGIGETQYF